Following are 28 T cell receptor beta chains from one sample sequenced in a study of response to subunit inactivated influenza vaccine listed by TCRdb under 2018. The receptor library was made with RT-PCR. Instrument on record: Illumina HiSeq 2500. The raw public reads went through TCRdb reprocessing: fastp at Q25, MiXCR clone calling, in-frame beta chains kept. Here each entry gathers all rows of one CDR3 protein and keeps the most common genes and DNA. The sample profile shows about 500,000 distinct CDR3 sequences; approximately 7.8% of them were found once. Together, the top ten hold around 13% of the sample. The sequencing used PBMCs from blood, collected roughly 24 months after vaccination. These TCRs come from a man aged 50-75 years who received an inactivated influenza vaccine. Donor details come from another sample of the same person, matched by shared clones.

This chain uses TRBV15 with TRBJ1-1; weak D call: TRBD1 (5 bases). The CDR3 spans 13 residues. Trimming took 5 bases from V and 8 from J, leaving 15 bases between them. Germline CDR1 and CDR2: LNHNV and YYDKDF (reference sequence). In DNA form, the CDR3 reads TGTGCCACCAGCGGTCGAAGGGGCCTGGAAGCTTTCTTT. It encodes CATSGRRGLEAFF.

As DNA, the CDR3 is TGTGCCAGCAGTACTGGGACAGGGGAAGGCTACACCTTC. Translated, it gives CASSTGTGEGYTF. The chain employs TRBV6-5 and TRBJ1-2; 10 bases match TRBD1. Germline CDR1 reads MNHEY; CDR2 reads SVGAGI. The ends lost 5 bases at V and 8 bases at J; junction bases unmatched: 5. The CDR3 runs to 13 residues.

J is TRBJ2-3 and V is TRBV15, with 16 bases fitting TRBD2. Germline V gene sequence: CDR1 LNHNV, CDR2 YYDKDF (reference sequence). The V gene end was trimmed by 4 bases and the J gene end by 5 bases; junction bases not matched to a gene: 6. This CDR3 region has 17 residues. CDR3 sequence reads: CATSMGLAGGRGDTQYF. CDR3 nucleotide sequence: TGTGCCACCAGCATGGGACTAGCGGGAGGGCGTGGAGATACGCAGTATTTT. Based on the CDR3 plus reference TRBV15 and TRBJ2-3, the full variable domain is DAMVIQNPRYQVTQFGKPVTLSCSQTLNHNVMYWYQQKSSQAPKLLFHYYDKDFNNEADTPDNFQSRRPNTSFCFLDIRSPGLGDTAMYLCATSMGLAGGRGDTQYFGPGTRLTVL.

This clonotype was recorded many times. This chain links TRBV20-1 with TRBJ2-3, with 7 bases fitting TRBD2. The CDR3 loop spans 15 amino acids. CDR1 is DFQATT and CDR2 is SNEGSKA in the germline V gene (reference sequence). After removal of 5 bases from V and 1 base from J, the junction contained 9 bases not matched to a gene. CDR3 coding DNA: TGCAGTGCTTTTCTAGCGGACCTCCGCACAGATACGCAGTATTTT. Residues: CSAFLADLRTDTQYF.

In this sample, this clonotype turned up a few times. CDR3 DNA sequence: TGCAGTGCCCCGCGGGGGGGAGGCACCGGGGAGCTGTTTTTT. This sequence encodes CSAPRGGGTGELFF. The J gene is TRBJ2-2, the V gene TRBV20-1, with 9 bases matching TRBD2. V trimming: 6 bases; J trimming: 4 bases; junction bases outside the gene matches: 6. The CDR3 consists of 14 residues. CDR1 and CDR2 from the germline V gene are DFQATT and SNEGSKA (reference sequence).

This clonotype was found a few times. The genes are TRBV20-1 and TRBJ2-5; the match to TRBD1 covers 10 bases. V lost 4 bases, J lost 2 bases, and 7 bases stayed unmatched. This CDR3 is 15 amino acids long. CDR1 and CDR2 (germline): DFQATT, SNEGSKA (reference sequence). The CDR3 region has the DNA TGCAGTGCTAACCGGGACAGGGGTTCTCAAGAGACCCAGTACTTC. As protein: CSANRDRGSQETQYF.

This clonotype was detected ten times or more. The chain carries TRBV5-1 and TRBJ2-5; TRBD2 matches at 7 bases. Trimming at V came to 5 bases and at J to 1 base, leaving 5 bases not matched to a gene. CDR1 and CDR2 from the germline V gene are SGHRS and YFSETQ. The CDR3 is 14 residues long. DNA for the CDR3: TGCGCCAGCAGATCGTCTAGCGGCCAAGAGACCCAGTACTTC. Protein sequence: CASRSSSGQETQYF.

The rearrangement joins TRBV7-9 to TRBJ2-7, with 7 bases lining up with TRBD2. The CDR3 runs 15 residues. From germline, CDR1 is SEHNR and CDR2 FQNEAQ (reference sequence). V lost 7 bases to trimming and J lost 3 bases; unmatched junction nucleotides: 12. CDR3 region: CASTGGRENGYEQYF. For the CDR3, the DNA is TGTGCCAGCACCGGTGGGCGGGAGAATGGCTACGAGCAGTACTTC.

Here the CDR3 DNA reads TGCGCCAGCAGCTTTGAAGGGGCTAGCTCCTACGAGCAGTACTTC. Its protein is CASSFEGASSYEQYF. The chain carries TRBV5-1 and TRBJ2-7, with D perhaps TRBD1 (5 bases). CDR1 is SGHRS and CDR2 is YFSETQ in the germline V gene. CDR3 length equals 15 residues. V lost 2 bases, J lost 0 bases, and 12 bases lay in between.

This clonotype appeared a few times. The chain couples TRBV10-3 to TRBJ2-7; D is unclear. The V end was cut by 3 bases, the J end by 5 bases, with 17 bases between. This CDR3 is 15 amino acids long. Germline V gives CDR1 ENHRY, CDR2 SYGVKD. The CDR3: CAISDSPAWEDEQYF. CDR3 bases: TGTGCCATCAGTGATTCGCCAGCTTGGGAAGACGAGCAGTACTTC.

The chain recombines TRBV6-2 or TRBV6-3 with TRBJ2-1; D perhaps matches TRBD2 (6 bases). V lost 6 bases and J 9 bases, leaving 24 bases between the germline ends. This CDR3 spans 16 amino acids. The germline V gene encodes CDR1 MNHEY and CDR2 SVGEGT. CDR3 coding DNA: TGTGCCAGCAGCCCCCCGGGCCTAGCGTTAAATGGTGAGCAGTTCTTC. This codes for CASSPPGLALNGEQFF.

V is TRBV7-2 and J is TRBJ1-2; a weak D match, TRBD1 (5 bases). The germline V gene has CDR1 SGHTA and CDR2 FQGNSA. This CDR3 has 12 amino acids. V was pared by 5 bases and J by 8 bases, with 12 bases between. The CDR3 spells CASSQGRDGYTF. The DNA for the CDR3 is TGTGCCAGCAGCCAGGGAAGAGACGGCTACACCTTC.

Regarding this clonotype: Since a much larger clone is just one base distant, this may be a read error. Because it lacks the conserved phenylalanine or tryptophan at the end, this CDR3 is likely a read error. The chain has TRBV5-1 and TRBJ2-3, with D hard to call. Between the trimmed V and J ends, which lost 0 bases and 3 bases, there was a span of 14 bases. In germline, CDR1 is SGHRS, CDR2 YFSETQ. This CDR3 comprises 16 residues. CDR3 bases: TGCGCCAGCAGCTTGGGTCAACTACCTGGGACAGATACGCAGTATTCT. Its protein product is CASSLGQLPGTDTQYS.

The rearrangement joins TRBV7-8 to TRBJ2-5; perhaps TRBD2 as D (5 bases). CDR1 SGHVS and CDR2 FQNEAQ come from the germline V gene. CDR3 length: 14 amino acids. V lost 6 bases, J lost 4 bases, and 15 bases lay in between. The CDR3 DNA reads as TGTGCCAGCAGTAGACCCGGACTGTTAGAGACCCAGTACTTC. Translating it yields CASSRPGLLETQYF.

This clonotype was observed at least ten times. This sequence joins TRBV9 and TRBJ2-1, with 11 positions matching TRBD2. The J segment lost 8 bases and the V segment lost 0 bases, leaving 10 bases of the junction unmatched. The CDR3 has 17 residues. Germline CDR1 SGDLS, CDR2 YYNGEE. DNA for the CDR3: TGTGCCAGCAGCGTAGCTTACTTAGCGGGAGGGCCTTATGAGCAGTTCTTC. This gives the protein CASSVAYLAGGPYEQFF.

The chain employs TRBV24-1 and TRBJ2-1, with unresolved D. The CDR3 contains 16 residues. The germline V and J ends were trimmed by 5 bases and 0 bases, with 13 bases remaining between them. Looked up from germline, CDR1 is KGHDR and CDR2 is SFDVKD. CDR3 amino acids: CATSVQSASSYNEQFF. The CDR3 bases are TGTGCCACCAGTGTCCAAAGCGCTAGCTCCTACAATGAGCAGTTCTTC.

The rearrangement joins TRBV7-2 to TRBJ1-4; no firm D call. The germline V gene has CDR1 SGHTA and CDR2 FQGNSA. V was cut by 5 bases and J by 6 bases, with 10 bases left in between. This CDR3 contains 13 residues. The CDR3 DNA sequence: TGTGCCAGCAGCCCTGACGGGGATGAAAAACTGTTTTTT. Protein: CASSPDGDEKLFF.

The chain is built from TRBV6-1 and TRBJ2-1; 9 nucleotides line up with TRBD2. Germline values: CDR1 MNHNS, CDR2 SASEGT. The CDR3 runs 12 residues. The trim removed 8 bases at V and 9 bases at J, leaving 5 bases unmatched. CDR3 residues: CASSGGRGEQFF. The CDR3 bases are TGTGCCAGCTCTGGCGGGAGGGGTGAGCAGTTCTTC.

Ten or more counts support this clonotype. This rearrangement joins TRBV14 to TRBJ2-7; D is unresolved. Germline lookup yields CDR1 SGHDN and CDR2 FVKESK. The CDR3 length is 15 residues. V lost 1 base to trimming and J lost 3 bases, with 13 bases between them. The CDR3 sequence is CASSQGFGRDYEQYF. The CDR3 region has the DNA TGTGCCAGCAGCCAAGGCTTCGGCCGAGACTACGAGCAGTACTTC.

This clonotype was observed a handful of times. The chain couples TRBV27 to TRBJ1-6, with D unresolved. In germline, CDR1 is MNHEY, CDR2 SMNVEV (reference sequence). The CDR3 loop spans 16 amino acids. V shed 6 bases and J shed 3 bases, with 15 bases lying between them. The CDR3 DNA reads as TGTGCCAGCAGCCAGCGAGGGAGCCACTATAATTCACCCCTCCACTTT. Translating it yields CASSQRGSHYNSPLHF.

This clonotype was seen repeatedly, ten times or more. This sequence joins TRBV4-2 and TRBJ2-5; 8 nucleotides line up with TRBD2. Looked up from germline, CDR1 is LGHNA and CDR2 is YNFKEQ. Trimming removed 0 bases from V and 3 bases from J; junction bases left unmatched: 12. The CDR3 has 18 amino acids. CDR3 in amino acids: CASSQDPTGPGGKETQYF. The DNA of the CDR3 is TGTGCCAGCAGCCAAGATCCTACGGGTCCGGGGGGGAAAGAGACCCAGTACTTC.

J is TRBJ2-1 and V is TRBV29-1; D is possibly TRBD1 (6 bases). CDR1 SQVTM and CDR2 ANQGSEA come from the germline V gene. The length of the CDR3 is 15 residues. Trimming took 1 base from V and 7 from J, leaving 17 bases between them. In DNA, the CDR3 is TGCAGCGTTGAAGGGGGGCTAGTTGGGCATAATGAGCAGTTCTTC. It translates to CSVEGGLVGHNEQFF.

The chain combines TRBV10-3 with TRBJ2-3, with 7 positions matching TRBD2. Germline CDR1 is ENHRY and CDR2 is SYGVKD. V lost 6 bases, J lost 3 bases, and 12 bases stayed unmatched. The CDR3 extends over 16 amino acids. CDR3 bases: TGTGCCATCAGCGGGGCGGGCGGGGGACCGACAGATACGCAGTATTTT. It specifies CAISGAGGGPTDTQYF.

V gene TRBV7-8 combines with J gene TRBJ2-3, with D unclear. Per the germline V gene, CDR1 is SGHVS and CDR2 is FQNEAQ. This CDR3 has 15 residues. V lost 0 bases and J lost 0, with 7 bases in between. CDR3 DNA sequence: TGTGCCAGCAGCTTAGCAGTGACTAGCACAGATACGCAGTATTTT. It specifies CASSLAVTSTDTQYF.

The chain employs TRBV14 and TRBJ2-7; no firm D call. Germline CDR1 and CDR2: SGHDN and FVKESK. The CDR3 has 13 residues. Trimming pared 3 bases from V and 2 bases from J, leaving 8 bases between. The CDR3 DNA is TGTGCCAGCAGCCACTGGGGAACCTACGAGCAGTACTTC. Translated: CASSHWGTYEQYF.

This clonotype was seen repeatedly, ten times or more. The chain links TRBV7-8 to TRBJ2-2; no definite D call. The CDR3 loop spans 15 amino acids. Trimming shortened V by 1 base and J by 5 bases, and 11 bases separated the two germline ends. Germline CDR1 SGHVS, CDR2 FQNEAQ. The CDR3, as DNA: TGTGCCAGCAGCTTAGTGATACGTCAAACCGGGGAGCTGTTTTTT. This encodes CASSLVIRQTGELFF.

This clonotype was seen many times. The chain links TRBV12-3 or TRBV12-4 to TRBJ1-1; D is unclear. The V end was cut by 5 bases, the J end by 3 bases, with 19 bases between. The CDR3 consists of 16 residues. CDR3 sequence reads: CASSPTTLGIDTEAFF. CDR3 in DNA: TGTGCCAGCAGTCCGACCACCTTGGGCATAGACACTGAAGCTTTCTTT.

In its sample, this clonotype was seen many times. This chain links TRBV12-3 or TRBV12-4 with TRBJ1-1, with D uncertain. V shed 5 bases and J shed 0 bases, with 7 bases lying between them. The CDR3 runs to 13 residues. CDR3 amino acids: CASSLKMNTEAFF. CDR3 sequence (DNA): TGTGCCAGCAGTCTCAAGATGAACACTGAAGCTTTCTTT.